This T cell receptor (beta chain) derives from a study of shared clonotypes between healthy human individuals. The CDR3 sequence is 15 residues long. CDR1 is MDHEN, CDR2 SYDVKM, per germline. Trimming took off 4 bases at V and 3 bases at J, with 13 bases between the two ends. Selected positively for CCR7 and CD45RO-negative, naive CD8 cells excluded terminally differentiated effector memory CD45RA+ cells. The data were produced by immunoSEQ multiplex PCR, yet TCRdb's version contains in-frame clones alone and is incomplete. Here the sample spans just over 2,000,000 clones, less than 95% being singletons.

The chain recombines TRBV28 with TRBJ2-1, with D possibly TRBD2 on 5 matching bases. This clonotype was sampled from a man younger than 30 in good health. The source material was naive CD8+ T cells sorted from blood. CDR3 loop: CASSSTGIIYNEQFF. As DNA, the CDR3 is TGTGCCAGCAGTTCCACGGGGATAATCTACAATGAGCAGTTCTTC.